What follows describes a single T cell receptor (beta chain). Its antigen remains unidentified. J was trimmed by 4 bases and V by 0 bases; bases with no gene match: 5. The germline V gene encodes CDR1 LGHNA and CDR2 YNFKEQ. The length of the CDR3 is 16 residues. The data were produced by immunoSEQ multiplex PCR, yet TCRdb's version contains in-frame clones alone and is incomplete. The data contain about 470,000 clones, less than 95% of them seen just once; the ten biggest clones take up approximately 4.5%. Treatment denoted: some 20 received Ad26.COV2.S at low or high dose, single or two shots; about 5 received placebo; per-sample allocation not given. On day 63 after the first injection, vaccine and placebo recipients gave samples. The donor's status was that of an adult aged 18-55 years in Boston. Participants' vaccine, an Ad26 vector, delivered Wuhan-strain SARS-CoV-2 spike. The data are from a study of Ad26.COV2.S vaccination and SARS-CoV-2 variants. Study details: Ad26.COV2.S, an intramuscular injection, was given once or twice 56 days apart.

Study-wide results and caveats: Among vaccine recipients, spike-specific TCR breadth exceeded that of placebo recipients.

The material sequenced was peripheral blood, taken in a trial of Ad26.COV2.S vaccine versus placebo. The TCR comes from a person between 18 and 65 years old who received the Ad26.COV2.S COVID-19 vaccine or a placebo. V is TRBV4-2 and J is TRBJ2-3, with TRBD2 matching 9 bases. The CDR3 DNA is TGTGCCAGCAGCCAAGATGGCGGGAGGGGGCCAGATACGCAGTATTTT. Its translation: CASSQDGGRGPDTQYF.